A single sample is the source of the 5 T cell receptor beta chains below, sequenced in a study of read filtering for tumor transcriptome and immune sequencing. Molecular barcoded adaptors covering alpha/delta and beta/gamma chains were used on approximately 400 ng RNA. TCRdb re-analysed the reads in MiXCR, keeping a single row per CDR3 protein. The sample includes tens of thousands of distinct CDR3 sequences, roughly an eighth of them seen just once. Sequencing was carried out using a population of CD138-negative cells sorted from bone marrow. These receptors came from a donor at least 40 years old with multiple myeloma.

A word on this clonotype: The conserved closing phenylalanine or tryptophan is absent in this CDR3, likely reflecting a read error. Because the CDR3's place on the DNA is in doubt, the DNA is left out and the CDR3 is given as listed by TCRdb. The CDR3 reads CASWDRANEQLS. The chain couples TRBV18 to TRBJ2-1; no check of the table's D call, TRBD1, against the DNA was made. The CDR3 is 12 amino acids long, termini counted. Germline assignment: CDR1 KGHSH and CDR2 LQKENI.

At least ten counts were recorded for this clonotype. The V gene is TRBV2, the J gene TRBJ2-3; D remains ambiguous. The V gene lost 6 bases and the J gene lost 0 bases, with 7 bases spanning the gap. CDR1 is SNHLY, CDR2 FYNNEI, per germline. The CDR3 is 13 amino acids. CDR3 amino acids: CASSADSTDTQYF. Here the CDR3 DNA reads TGTGCCAGCAGCGCGGACAGCACAGATACGCAGTATTTT.

This clonotype was seen at least ten times. The V call is TRBV15, the J call TRBJ2-1, with D tentatively TRBD2 (5 bases). The germline V and J ends were trimmed by 5 bases and 3 bases, with 23 bases remaining between them. CDR3 size: 18 residues. Looked up from germline, CDR1 is LNHNV and CDR2 is YYDKDF (reference sequence). This chain's CDR3 is CATSCFGPWRVYYNEQFF. The CDR3 DNA reads TGTGCCACCAGCTGCTTCGGCCCTTGGCGGGTCTACTACAATGAGCAGTTCTTC.

About this clonotype itself: One base away lies a much larger clone, so this may be a sequencing read error. The chain couples TRBV24-1 to TRBJ2-7; TRBD1 or TRBD2 may be the D gene (5 bases each). CDR1 and CDR2 (germline): KGHDR, SFDVKD. The CDR3 loop spans 15 amino acids. The chain's CDR3 is CATSPGPGSSYERYF. CDR3 bases: TGTGCCACCAGCCCCGGTCCAGGGAGCTCCTACGAGCGGTACTTC.

This clonotype occurred many times. The chain joins TRBV28 to TRBJ1-1; 10 bases fit TRBD1. Losses at the gene ends were 3 bases for V and 12 bases for J; bases not matched to a gene: 10. CDR1 and CDR2 from the germline V gene are MDHEN and SYDVKM. The CDR3 runs to 14 residues. CDR3 sequence reads: CASSFPGQGQITFF. The CDR3 region has the DNA TGTGCCAGCAGTTTCCCGGGACAGGGGCAAATAACTTTCTTT.